A selection of T cell receptor beta chains follows, all from one sample in a study of T cell responses to AZD1222 COVID-19 vaccine. TCRdb keeps only in-frame clones here, not all; method: immunoSEQ multiplex PCR. The sample holds 130,000 or so clones, over 75% seen once. This specimen consisted of peripheral blood, obtained 28 days after the second dose of the MenACWY control vaccine. These receptors were collected from an adult who received the MenACWY meningococcal vaccine as a control. Both conserved end residues are part of each CDR3. A D gene is named only where the DNA matches it firmly. The size entry is marked missing in some rows and otherwise reads once, few, many or a size class.

17 - TRBJ1-6 TRBV28 - CASSLGAGGANNSPLHF TGTGCCAGCAGTTTGGGAGCGGGGGGGGCGAATAATTCACCCCTCCACTTT
12 TRBD1 TRBJ1-2 TRBV5-6 - CASSGQGAGYTF TGTGCCAGCAGCGGACAGGGGGCGGGCTACACCTTC
14 - TRBJ1-1 TRBV5-1 once CASSPPGVNTEAFF TGCGCCAGCAGCCCCCCGGGGGTGAACACTGAAGCTTTCTTT
11 - TRBJ1-2 TRBV5-5 - CASSRDYGYTF TGTGCCAGCAGCCGGGACTATGGCTACACCTTC
15 - TRBJ2-1 TRBV7-9 - CASSKEGGSYNEQFF TGTGCCAGCAGCAAAGAGGGCGGCTCCTACAATGAGCAGTTCTTC
15 TRBD1 TRBJ1-6 TRBV6-6 - CASSYRDRENSPLHF TGTGCCAGCAGTTATCGGGACAGAGAAAATTCACCCCTCCACTTT
16 TRBD2 TRBJ2-7 TRBV19 - CASSTEGLAGVGEQYF TGTGCCAGTAGTACTGAGGGACTAGCGGGAGTTGGGGAGCAGTACTTC
14 - TRBJ2-3 TRBV30 - CAWGAGQPTDTQYF TGTGCCTGGGGAGCCGGGCAACCCACAGATACGCAGTATTTT
12 - TRBJ1-1 TRBV5-1 - CASSLDFYEAFF TGCGCCAGCAGCTTGGACTTCTACGAAGCTTTCTTT
17 TRBD1 TRBJ2-2 TRBV19 - CASSIARGQQITGELFF TGTGCCAGTAGTATAGCCCGGGGACAGCAAATCACCGGGGAGCTGTTTTTT
13 - TRBJ1-4 TRBV5-1 - CASSRGGDEKLFF TGCGCCAGCAGCCGGGGAGGGGATGAAAAACTGTTTTTT
17 TRBD2 TRBJ2-3 TRBV10-3 - CAISESTSGPAPDTQYF TGTGCCATCAGTGAGTCGACTAGCGGGCCAGCACCAGATACGCAGTATTTT
15 TRBD2 TRBJ2-1 TRBV2 few CASRGGTSGSNEQFF TGTGCCAGCAGGGGCGGGACTAGCGGGAGTAATGAGCAGTTCTTC
12 TRBD1 TRBJ2-1 TRBV6-5 - CASSSQGTGEVF TGTGCCAGCAGTTCTCAGGGGACAGGGGAAGTCTTC
15 - TRBJ1-1 TRBV18 - CASSPFSAGNTEAFF TGTGCCAGCTCACCCTTCTCGGCAGGGAACACTGAAGCTTTCTTT
15 - TRBJ1-4 TRBV5-1 - CASSSTSGTNEKLFF TGCGCCAGCAGCTCTACTTCGGGGACTAATGAAAAACTGTTTTTT
12 - TRBJ2-5 TRBV18 - CASSPLQETQYF TGTGCCAGCTCACCACTACAGGAGACCCAGTACTTC
13 TRBD2 TRBJ2-7 TRBV12-5 once CASGLAPSGEQYF TGTGCTAGTGGTTTGGCCCCTAGCGGCGAGCAGTACTTC
12 - TRBJ2-1 TRBV6-5 - CALENSYNEQFF TGTGCCCTGGAGAATTCCTACAATGAGCAGTTCTTC
16 - TRBJ1-2 TRBV6-5 few CASSYSFLGRGYGYTF TGTGCCAGCAGTTACTCTTTCCTTGGCAGGGGCTATGGCTACACCTTC
20 - TRBJ1-5 TRBV19 - CASSVPAGRGAGLHNQPQHF TGTGCCAGTAGTGTCCCCGCGGGTCGGGGCGCGGGCCTACACAATCAGCCCCAGCATTTT
13 - TRBJ1-2 TRBV27 - CASSSGPKDGYTF TGTGCCAGCAGTTCCGGACCTAAGGATGGCTACACCTTC
14 - TRBJ2-5 TRBV27 - CASSPRTVQETQYF TGTGCCAGCAGTCCAAGGACAGTCCAAGAGACCCAGTACTTC
11 - TRBJ2-1 TRBV11-2 - CASRTTYEQFF TGTGCCAGCAGGACTACCTATGAGCAGTTCTTC
15 - TRBJ2-2 TRBV5-1 once CASSPMRLNTGELFF TGCGCCAGCAGCCCTATGAGACTCAACACCGGGGAGCTGTTTTTT
12 TRBD2 TRBJ2-5 TRBV14 - CASSQGGETQYF TGTGCCAGCAGCCAGGGGGGGGAGACCCAGTACTTC
15 - TRBJ2-1 TRBV7-8 - CASSLDRSSYNEQFF TGTGCCAGCAGCTTAGACAGGTCCTCCTACAATGAGCAGTTCTTC
16 - TRBJ1-1 TRBV28 once CASSLLRAGAGTEAFF TGTGCCAGCAGTTTACTTCGTGCGGGGGCTGGGACTGAAGCTTTCTTT
16 - TRBJ2-2 TRBV19 - CARSIGGGGRTGELFF TGTGCCCGTAGTATCGGGGGAGGGGGACGCACCGGGGAGCTGTTTTTT
15 - TRBJ2-1 TRBV28 - CASRGGGISGNEQFF TGTGCCAGCAGGGGTGGAGGCATATCCGGCAATGAGCAGTTCTTC
13 TRBD1 TRBJ1-2 TRBV29-1 - CSARDRQRYGYTF TGCAGCGCGCGGGACAGGCAAAGATATGGCTACACCTTC
12 - TRBJ1-4 TRBV11-2 - CASSLGSEKLFF TGTGCCAGCAGCTTAGGGTCAGAAAAACTGTTTTTT
15 TRBD1 TRBJ1-2 TRBV24-1 - CATSDTTQGAGGYTF TGTGCCACCAGTGATACTACTCAGGGGGCGGGTGGCTACACCTTC
16 TRBD2 TRBJ2-2 TRBV4-1 - CASRLAGGLNTGELFF TGCGCCAGCAGACTAGCGGGGGGCCTGAACACCGGGGAGCTGTTTTTT
18 TRBD2 TRBJ2-7 TRBV7-2 - CASSHPGLADISSYEQYF TGTGCCAGCAGCCACCCGGGACTAGCGGATATAAGCTCCTACGAGCAGTACTTC
13 - TRBJ1-1 TRBV28 - CASTMTGNTEAFF TGTGCCAGCACCATGACAGGGAACACTGAAGCTTTCTTT
14 - TRBJ1-4 TRBV10-3 - CATQLGGLEEKLFF TGTGCCACCCAGCTCGGGGGGCTCGAAGAAAAACTGTTTTTT
15 - TRBJ1-2 TRBV28 - CAIVGVGAGNYGYTF TGTGCCATCGTGGGGGTGGGGGCTGGGAACTATGGCTACACCTTC
16 TRBD1 TRBJ2-7 TRBV7-9 - CASSLVTGVVAYEQYF TGTGCCAGCAGCCTTGTGACAGGGGTAGTTGCCTACGAGCAGTACTTC
16 TRBD1 TRBJ2-3 TRBV19 - CASPPKGTGGTDTQYF TGTGCCAGTCCACCGAAGGGGACAGGGGGCACAGATACGCAGTATTTT
13 TRBD1 TRBJ1-2 TRBV18 - CASSTGTGGGYTF TGTGCCAGCTCAACCGGGACAGGTGGCGGCTACACCTTC
16 TRBD2 TRBJ2-1 TRBV5-1 - CASSLYLSGGANEQFF TGCGCCAGCAGCTTGTATCTTAGCGGGGGGGCCAATGAGCAGTTCTTC
16 - TRBJ1-3 TRBV18 - CASSQSVGFSGNTIYF TGTGCCAGCTCTCAGTCAGTGGGCTTCTCTGGAAACACCATATATTTT
16 - TRBJ1-1 TRBV6-2/TRBV6-3 - CASSYTEGYMNTEAFF TGTGCCAGCAGTTACACCGAGGGGTACATGAACACTGAAGCTTTCTTT
13 TRBD1 TRBJ2-7 TRBV7-3 - CASSPRQGYEQYF TGTGCCAGCAGCCCCAGACAGGGCTACGAGCAGTACTTC
17 - TRBJ1-6 TRBV11-2 - CASSSGHPSSYNSPLHF TGTGCCAGCAGCTCCGGACACCCGAGCTCCTATAATTCACCCCTCCACTTT
13 - TRBJ1-3 TRBV15 - CATSRGSGNTIYF TGTGCCACCAGCAGAGGGTCCGGAAACACCATATATTTT
12 - TRBJ1-2 TRBV29-1 - CSAYRDLYGYTF TGCAGCGCATACAGGGACCTCTATGGCTACACCTTC
16 TRBD1 TRBJ2-3 TRBV18 - CASSPRVTGLTDTQYF TGTGCCAGCTCACCACGAGTGACAGGGCTCACAGATACGCAGTATTTT
15 - TRBJ2-5 TRBV11-2 - CASSLVSQGHQTQYF TGTGCCAGCAGCCTAGTTAGTCAGGGCCATCAGACCCAGTACTTC
17 TRBD1 TRBJ1-2 TRBV7-2 - CASSLGVLRTGGYGYTF TGTGCCAGCAGCTTAGGGGTCCTCAGGACAGGGGGTTATGGCTACACCTTC